This T cell receptor beta chain was documented in a study of blood T cell repertoires in COVID-19. Looking at the study overall: Material from acute and convalescent COVID-19 was sourced from the United States, Italy and Spain. In each case, the material was cDNA or gDNA derived from T cells, B-cell-depleted T cells, or PBMCs.

As for this clone: Sequence at one end of the junction differs from germline and may be a read error.

Sequenced by immunoSEQ multiplex PCR; TCRdb stores in-frame clones only, minus some. The table shows fewer than 150,000 clones, with around 88% occurring only once. Germline-derived CDR1 and CDR2 are MNHEY and SVGAGI. The length of the CDR3 is 13 residues. This clonotype was obtained from a woman between 50 and 59 years old with active or convalescent COVID-19. The chain recombines TRBV6-5 with TRBJ2-7, with 7 bases identical to TRBD2. Sample: peripheral blood. The CDR3 loop reads CAGRKSGEYEQYF. In nucleotides, the CDR3 is TGTGCCGGCAGGAAGAGCGGGGAATACGAGCAGTACTTC.